One and the same sample provided the 11 T cell receptor beta chains below, sequenced in a study of human T cells and chemical hapten exposure. As to time point: patch test 1, 2 weeks after DPC sensitization. The treatment here: therapeutic diphenylcyclopropenone sensitization with weekly scalp DPC. MiXCR, run by TCRdb on the RACE reads, gives a single entry per CDR3 protein. The sample shows about 360,000 distinct CDR3 sequences, roughly 6.9% of them seen only once. The source was whole blood, collected in connection with sensitization to the hapten diphenylcyclopropenone (DPC). The receptors originated from a woman aged 18-29 years with alopecia areata. Some clones in this sample may be carry-over from other donors' samples.

In this sample, this clonotype turned up a few times. The junction and the germline gene differ at one end; a read error may be behind it. J is TRBJ2-3 and V is TRBV25-1, with D perhaps matching TRBD2 (6 bases). Germline V lookup: CDR1 MGHDK, CDR2 SYGVNS. This CDR3 comprises 16 residues. The CDR3 region is CASSEGTGIITNTQYF. CDR3 nucleotides: TGTGCCAGCAGTGAGGGGACTGGTATTATCACAAATACGCAGTATTTT.

Ten or more counts support this clonotype. This sequence joins TRBV7-2 and TRBJ1-1; D is possibly TRBD1 (5 bases). The V end lost 5 bases, the J end lost 6 bases, and 16 bases lay between the germline ends. This CDR3 spans 14 amino acids. Germline CDR1 is SGHTA and CDR2 is FQGNSA. CDR3 bases: TGTGCCAGCAGCCCTAAAGGGACTAGTCCTGAAGCTTTCTTT. It yields the protein CASSPKGTSPEAFF. The full variable domain, with the rest looked up from reference TRBV7-2 and TRBJ1-1, is GAGVSQSPSNKVTEKGKDVELRCDPISGHTALYWYRQSLGQGLEFLIYFQGNSAPDKSGLPSDRFSAERTGGSVSTLTIQRTQQEDSAVYLCASSPKGTSPEAFFGQGTRLTVV.

Many counts were recorded for this clonotype. The chain links TRBV7-2 to TRBJ2-3; 7 nucleotides agree with TRBD1. After removal of 5 bases from V and 0 bases from J, the junction contained 5 bases not matched to a gene. The CDR3 totals 15 residues. Germline V gene lookup returns CDR1 SGHTA and CDR2 FQGNSA. This CDR3 reads CASSHATGSTDTQYF. The CDR3 DNA reads TGTGCCAGCAGCCACGCGACAGGGAGCACAGATACGCAGTATTTT. Full variable domain (outside the CDR3, taken from reference TRBV7-2 and TRBJ2-3): GAGVSQSPSNKVTEKGKDVELRCDPISGHTALYWYRQSLGQGLEFLIYFQGNSAPDKSGLPSDRFSAERTGGSVSTLTIQRTQQEDSAVYLCASSHATGSTDTQYFGPGTRLTVL.

The chain is built from TRBV12-5 and TRBJ1-2; possibly TRBD1 for D (6 bases). V dropped 4 bases and J dropped 5 bases, with 17 bases sitting between them. Germline loops: CDR1 LGHNT, CDR2 FRNRAP. The CDR3 covers 15 residues. The CDR3: CASGSATGLWYGYTF. The CDR3 coding sequence is TGTGCTAGTGGTTCCGCGACAGGTTTATGGTATGGCTACACCTTC.

This clonotype was recorded many times. The V call is TRBV7-9, the J call TRBJ2-7; TRBD1 agrees at 11 bases. Germline V CDR1 and CDR2: SEHNR, FQNEAQ (reference sequence). V gave up 8 bases and J gave up 3 bases; unmatched junction bases: 6. CDR3 length equals 14 residues. CDR3 amino acids: CASATGTGGYEQYF. CDR3 DNA sequence: TGTGCCAGCGCCACCGGGACAGGGGGCTACGAGCAGTACTTC. Filled out from reference TRBV7-9 and TRBJ2-7, the complete variable domain reads DTGVSQNPRHKITKRGQNVTFRCDPISEHNRLYWYRQTLGQGPEFLTYFQNEAQLEKSRLLSDRFSAERPKGSFSTLEIQRTEQGDSAMYLCASATGTGGYEQYFGPGTRLTVT.

This chain joins TRBV6-1 and TRBJ2-7; a weak D match, TRBD1 (6 bases). The V end lost 4 bases, the J end lost 2 bases, and 15 bases lay between the germline ends. CDR1 and CDR2 from the germline V gene are MNHNS and SASEGT. The length of the CDR3 is 15 residues. The DNA of the CDR3 is TGTGCCAGCAGTGCCCTCCGGGACAATCCCTACGAGCAGTACTTC. It encodes CASSALRDNPYEQYF.

This chain connects TRBV2 to TRBJ2-3; 9 bases are a match to TRBD2. The V segment lost 6 bases and the J segment 0 bases; nucleotides outside the gene matches: 7. Germline assignment: CDR1 SNHLY and CDR2 FYNNEI. The CDR3 totals 16 residues. The CDR3 is CASSGVAGASTDTQYF. The DNA for the CDR3 is TGTGCCAGCAGCGGGGTAGCGGGGGCCAGCACAGATACGCAGTATTTT.

J is TRBJ1-2 and V is TRBV20-1, with D possibly TRBD1 on 5 matching bases. V lost 3 bases and J 2 bases, leaving 10 bases between the germline ends. The CDR3 runs 13 residues. The germline gives CDR1 DFQATT, CDR2 SNEGSKA (reference sequence). The CDR3 spells CSASTRGNYGYTF. The CDR3 DNA reads TGCAGTGCTAGTACTCGGGGGAACTATGGCTACACCTTC.

This clonotype appeared a few times. The chain uses TRBV18 and TRBJ2-1; D is possibly TRBD1 (5 bases). The CDR3 totals 15 residues. The ends were cut back, 3 bases at V and 5 bases at J, with 14 bases in the middle. Per the germline V gene, CDR1 is KGHSH and CDR2 is LQKENI. CDR3 in amino acids: CASSPAYPDNNEQFF. The CDR3 DNA is TGTGCCAGCTCACCGGCCTACCCGGACAACAATGAGCAGTTCTTC. The full variable domain, its missing parts supplied by reference TRBV18 and TRBJ2-1, is NAGVMQNPRHLVRRRGQEARLRCSPMKGHSHVYWYRQLPEEGLKFMVYLQKENIIDESGMPKERFSAEFPKEGPSILRIQQVVRGDSAAYFCASSPAYPDNNEQFFGPGTRLTVL.

This clonotype was found a few times. The chain links TRBV6-1 to TRBJ1-5, with D maybe TRBD1 (6 bases). CDR3 length equals 14 residues. CDR1 MNHNS and CDR2 SASEGT come from the germline V gene. V gave up 4 bases and J gave up 6 bases, with 13 bases separating them. CDR3 sequence (DNA): TGTGCCAGCAGTGTAGAGGCAGGGGTTCAGCCCCAGCATTTT. This translates into CASSVEAGVQPQHF.

This clonotype came up a few times. V gene TRBV10-3 combines with J gene TRBJ2-7; D is unresolved. V lost 4 bases to trimming and J lost 3 bases, with 13 bases between them. The CDR3 has 14 residues. Germline lookup yields CDR1 ENHRY and CDR2 SYGVKD. The CDR3 coding sequence is TGTGCCATCAGTGGCCCCGCCGGAAACTACGAGCAGTACTTC. Translating it yields CAISGPAGNYEQYF.